Sequencing of this TCR beta chain was carried out in a study of Ad26.COV2.S vaccination and SARS-CoV-2 variants. Study-level information: Within the COV1001 Ad26.COV2.S trial arm, the donor was enrolled. Recipients of Ad26.COV2.S got it intramuscularly, once or twice 56 days apart.

The treatment here: some 20 received Ad26.COV2.S at low or high dose, single or two shots; about five received placebo; per-sample allocation not given. Sampling was performed 63 days after the first vaccine or placebo injection. This person who donated was an adult of 18-55 years in Boston. An Ad26 vector carrying the Wuhan-strain SARS-CoV-2 spike served as the vaccine. The protocol was immunoSEQ multiplex PCR, while the TCRdb copy is restricted to in-frame clones and leaves out a portion. The repertoire consists of about 350,000 clones, with 80% to 90% occurring once and the leading ten covering around 3%. The V gene end was trimmed by 3 bases and the J gene end by 2 bases; junction bases not matched to a gene: 7. Germline V gene data show CDR1 as SQVTM and CDR2 as ANQGSEA. The CDR3 contains 15 residues.

The chain joins TRBV29-1 to TRBJ2-3; 8 bases align to TRBD1. The sequence derives from a person between 18 and 65 years old who received the Ad26.COV2.S COVID-19 vaccine or a placebo. The material sequenced was peripheral blood, taken in a trial of Ad26.COV2.S vaccine versus placebo. DNA for the CDR3: TGCAGCGTTGACCGGACAGGGTCAGCCACAGATACGCAGTATTTT. Its protein product is CSVDRTGSATDTQYF.